The next 5 T cell receptor beta chains were all read from a single sample in a study of blood T cell repertoires in COVID-19. TCRdb's table, derived via immunoSEQ multiplex PCR, lists solely in-frame clones and lacks some. The top ten clones hold approximately 1.5% of a sample with almost 400,000 clones, approximately 89% of them seen once. Sequencing was carried out using PBMCs or T cells enriched from blood (not recorded which). These receptors were taken from a young woman who had recovered from COVID-19.

In the case of this clone: In the same sample, other DNA sequences code for this CDR3. The chain employs TRBV9 and TRBJ1-1, with D possibly being TRBD1 (5 bases). CDR3 length equals 14 residues. Germline CDR1 reads SGDLS; CDR2 reads YYNGEE. Trimming stripped 0 bases from V and 0 bases from J, with 6 bases between. The CDR3 loop reads CASSVAGVNTEAFF. CDR3 DNA: TGTGCCAGCAGCGTAGCGGGGGTGAACACTGAAGCTTTCTTT.

Only one count was recorded for this clone. The CDR3 nucleotides read TGTGCCAGCAGTTACTCGATACACGACTACGAGCAGTACTTC. Encoded protein: CASSYSIHDYEQYF. This rearrangement joins TRBV6-5 to TRBJ2-7; D not certain. Per germline, CDR1 MNHEY and CDR2 SVGAGI. Between the trimmed V and J ends, which lost 0 bases and 3 bases, there was a span of 9 bases. This CDR3 has 14 amino acids.

This clone was seen just once. The chain recombines TRBV18 with TRBJ2-2, with D hard to call. V lost 5 bases to trimming and J lost 5 bases, with 3 bases between them. The CDR3 is 11 residues long. Per the germline V gene, CDR1 is KGHSH and CDR2 is LQKENI. Here the CDR3 reads CASSETGELFF. CDR3 DNA: TGTGCCAGCTCAGAGACCGGGGAGCTGTTTTTT.

The chain carries TRBV7-6 and TRBJ2-1, with a weak D call TRBD1 (6 bases). Trimming removed 1 base at V and 2 bases at J, with 12 bases between. The CDR3 runs to 16 residues. Germline V gene lookup returns CDR1 SGHVS and CDR2 FNYEAQ. The CDR3 region has the DNA TGTGCCAGCAGCTTAGGGTCGGCAGGGGCCTACAATGAGCAGTTCTTC. Translated, it gives CASSLGSAGAYNEQFF.

The chain is built from TRBV30 and TRBJ2-7, with TRBD1 identical over 7 bases. The CDR3 contains 14 residues. Germline V gene lookup returns CDR1 GTSNPN and CDR2 SVGIG (reference sequence). The V segment lost 3 bases and the J segment 2 bases; nucleotides outside the gene matches: 7. CDR3 DNA: TGTGCCTGGAGCCTAGGGGGCGGACCCTACGAGCAGTACTTC. This encodes CAWSLGGGPYEQYF.